What follows describes a single T cell receptor beta chain. Germline V gives CDR1 MDHEN, CDR2 SYDVKM. The CDR3 is 12 residues long. Trimming cost V 2 bases and J 7 bases, with 8 bases left between them. In the original processing: Amplification of reference gene primers provided the estimated nucleated cell counts. This table comes from immunoSEQ multiplex PCR, and its TCRdb copy is limited to in-frame clones, with some not included. V and J calls and clone size follow that table, whereas D and trimming were derived from the DNA. The top ten hold around 5.5% of the sample, which has about 190,000 clones, 84% seen once. The data originate from a study of blood T cell repertoires in COVID-19. At the level of the study: Acute and convalescent COVID-19 samples came from the United States, Italy and Spain. T cells, B-cell-depleted T cells, or PBMCs supplied cDNA or gDNA.

The source of this sequence is a woman in her 70s with active or convalescent COVID-19. The chain combines TRBV28 with TRBJ1-2; D unclear. Sequencing was done on a sample of peripheral blood. The CDR3 DNA reads TGTGCCAGCAGTTTAGCCCAGTTTGGCTACACCTTC. It translates to CASSLAQFGYTF.